The T cell receptor (beta chain) described here comes from a study of cytomegalovirus exposure and HLA in healthy donors. General study points: Later analysis demonstrated an association between a missense DCLRE1C variant and TCR beta V- and J-gene trimming. Cytomegalovirus-associated status was assigned to 164 TCR beta chains. Fewer N-insertions than the roughly 630-donor mean were reportedly shown by an Asian-associated ancestry cluster in a later analysis.

13 Jbeta primers and 60 Vbeta primers were used for the PCR. TCRdb keeps only in-frame clones here, not all; method: immunoSEQ multiplex PCR. The sample has 120,000 or so clones; around four fifths are singletons. A word on this clone: The antigen is not known.

CDR1 is MGHDK, CDR2 SYGVNS, per germline. The CDR3 extends over 15 amino acids. Germline trimming cut 5 bases from V and 12 bases from J; bases unmatched to any gene: 19. Sequencing was performed on PBMCs. V and J are TRBV25-1 and TRBJ2-7; 7 bases agree with TRBD2. The receptor comes from a woman in her thirties or forties in good health and CMV-seropositive. As DNA, the CDR3 is TGTGCCAGCAGTCCACCGGGGCGGGTAACTAGCGCGCGGTACTTC. Its protein is CASSPPGRVTSARYF.